The clone carrying this TCR beta chain has more than one count but fewer than ten. Antigen: not known. Presence of unique molecular identifiers characterized the TCR beta cDNA libraries. TCRdb re-derived calls from the PCR reads in MiXCR, one entry per CDR3 protein. The data contain hundreds of thousands of distinct CDR3 sequences, about a third of them singletons. The data were taken from a study of post-analysis software for immune sequencing data. Overall study findings and caveats: Among multiple sclerosis patients, normalized Chao1 diversity was significantly below that of controls. Compared with controls, patients had more of five TRBV segments, including TRBV5-6, TRBV5-1 and TRBV20-1.

Germline V CDR1 and CDR2: DFQATT, SNEGSKA (reference sequence). The CDR3 has 13 residues. V was shortened by 5 bases and J by 1 base, with 11 bases between the two germline ends. Material: blood. The chain has TRBV20-1 and TRBJ1-2; D perhaps matches TRBD1 (6 bases). The source is a girl between 10 and 17 years old with multiple sclerosis. CDR3 region: CSARSRGNYGYTF. The CDR3 DNA reads TGCAGTGCTCGCTCCAGGGGTAACTATGGCTACACCTTC.